Below are 31 T cell receptor beta chains sequenced from a single sample in a study of blood T cell repertoires in COVID-19. Produced via immunoSEQ multiplex PCR; TCRdb's table is partial and in-frame only. The repertoire includes 320,000 or so clones, over 80% of them detected once, and around 5% sits in the top ten. Sequencing was carried out using PBMCs or T cells enriched from blood (not recorded which). The receptors derive from a man aged 25-40 years who had recovered from COVID-19.

In this sample, this clone turned up once. The rearrangement links TRBV6-1 to TRBJ2-7; perhaps TRBD1 as D (6 bases). Germline CDR1 and CDR2: MNHNS and SASEGT. The CDR3 totals 15 residues. V lost 0 bases and J 8 bases, leaving 17 bases between the germline ends. CDR3 sequence reads: CASSEALGTLSQQYF. CDR3 sequence (DNA): TGTGCCAGCAGTGAAGCTTTGGGGACACTCAGTCAGCAGTACTTC.

The chain joins TRBV7-2 to TRBJ2-1; TRBD1 matches at 8 bases. V dropped 5 bases and J dropped 5; count of bases not matched to a gene: 8. This CDR3 has 15 amino acids. The germline gives CDR1 SGHTA, CDR2 FQGNSA. CDR3: CASSPWPGGNNEQFF. CDR3 DNA: TGTGCCAGCAGCCCCTGGCCAGGGGGCAACAATGAGCAGTTCTTC.

CDR3 residues: CASSQDGKFRQFF. The DNA for the CDR3 is TGCGCCAGCAGCCAAGACGGGAAATTTCGGCAGTTCTTC. This chain connects TRBV4-1 to TRBJ2-1, with a possible D match to TRBD2 (5 bases). This CDR3 has 13 amino acids. V lost 0 bases and J lost 12, with 12 bases in between. The germline V gene encodes CDR1 MGHRA and CDR2 YSYEKL.

This clone was seen more than once but under ten times. This chain links TRBV25-1 with TRBJ1-1; possible D gene TRBD1, 5 bases. The CDR3 runs 15 residues. Trimming cost V 6 bases and J 3 bases, with 17 bases left between them. Germline CDR1 and CDR2: MGHDK and SYGVNS. CDR3 DNA sequence: TGTGCCAGCAGGCGGAGGGACCGCGGTGACACTGAAGCTTTCTTT. The encoded protein is CASRRRDRGDTEAFF.

CDR3 sequence: CASSLSGGEQFF. The CDR3 DNA reads TGCGCCAGCAGCCTCTCGGGGGGTGAGCAGTTCTTC. This chain uses TRBV5-1 with TRBJ2-1; 7 bases agree with TRBD2. Germline V CDR1 and CDR2: SGHRS, YFSETQ. Unmatched junction bases numbered 4, after V lost 4 bases and J lost 9 bases. The CDR3 totals 12 residues.

The V and J genes are TRBV27 and TRBJ1-1, with 9 bases aligning to TRBD1. Germline V lookup: CDR1 MNHEY, CDR2 SMNVEV (reference sequence). The CDR3 is made up of 15 amino acids. Unmatched junction bases numbered 12, after V lost 3 bases and J lost 10 bases. The CDR3 protein is CASSFSGQGPQRAFF. CDR3 DNA sequence: TGTGCCAGCAGTTTTTCGGGACAGGGTCCCCAGAGAGCTTTCTTT.

The chain has TRBV5-6 and TRBJ1-6; D gene ambiguous. There are 14 residues in the CDR3. The germline V and J ends were trimmed by 6 bases and 10 bases, with 17 bases remaining between them. Per germline, CDR1 SGHDT and CDR2 YYEEEE. The CDR3 bases are TGTGCCAGCACTCCCAACCCCGAGAGCTCACCCCTCCACTTT. Its translation: CASTPNPESSPLHF.

The J gene is TRBJ1-4, the V gene TRBV5-5, with 7 positions matching TRBD1. V lost 4 bases, J lost 8 bases, and 11 bases stayed unmatched. The CDR3 consists of 15 residues. Germline CDR1 is SGHKS and CDR2 is YYEKEE (reference sequence). CDR3 protein: CASSRRDSRREKLFF. The DNA of the CDR3 is TGTGCCAGCAGCCGTCGGGACAGCAGAAGGGAAAAACTGTTTTTT.

The genes are TRBV5-1 and TRBJ2-3; 7 bases fit TRBD2. Trimming took 0 bases from V and 4 from J; bases not matched to a gene: 5. CDR1 is SGHRS, CDR2 YFSETQ, per germline. The CDR3 is 15 residues long. The CDR3 spells CASSLDAGGSDTQYF. The CDR3 DNA sequence: TGCGCCAGCAGCTTGGATGCCGGGGGGTCAGATACGCAGTATTTT.

This rearrangement joins TRBV9 to TRBJ2-7; TRBD1 agrees at 9 bases. The germline V gene encodes CDR1 SGDLS and CDR2 YYNGEE. The CDR3 loop spans 16 amino acids. The ends lost 0 bases at V and 0 bases at J; junction bases unmatched: 4. The CDR3 coding sequence is TGTGCCAGCAGCGTAGCTACAGGGGGCAGCTCCTACGAGCAGTACTTC. Translating it yields CASSVATGGSSYEQYF.

This chain links TRBV7-9 with TRBJ1-1; tentative D call: TRBD1 (6 bases). The CDR3 length is 13 residues. CDR1 is SEHNR and CDR2 is FQNEAQ in the germline V gene (reference sequence). The V end was cut by 5 bases, the J end by 8 bases, with 15 bases between. CDR3 in DNA: TGTGCCAGCAGCCTTGGGACAATCGGAGAAGCTTTCTTT. Protein product: CASSLGTIGEAFF.

The J gene is TRBJ2-7, the V gene TRBV5-1, with 10 bases identical to TRBD2. V shed 4 bases and J 0 bases; nucleotides not matched to a gene: 7. In germline, CDR1 is SGHRS, CDR2 YFSETQ. The CDR3 runs to 16 residues. In DNA form, the CDR3 reads TGCGCCAGCAGCCTCCTAGGGACTAGCGCCTCCTACGAGCAGTACTTC. This gives the protein CASSLLGTSASYEQYF.

The rearrangement uses TRBV5-1 and TRBJ1-2; D is ambiguous. The CDR3 loop spans 14 amino acids. Trimming pared 2 bases from V and 4 bases from J, leaving 12 bases between. Germline V CDR1 and CDR2: SGHRS, YFSETQ. CDR3 in amino acids: CASSFAGDIYGYTF. In nucleotides, the CDR3 is TGCGCCAGCAGCTTTGCAGGTGATATCTATGGCTACACCTTC.

The V call is TRBV7-9, the J call TRBJ2-5, with 9 bases matching TRBD2. Germline values: CDR1 SEHNR, CDR2 FQNEAQ (reference sequence). V trimming: 4 bases; J trimming: 5 bases; junction bases outside the gene matches: 14. The CDR3 covers 17 residues. CDR3 amino acids: CASSYLGRGGAKETQYF. The CDR3 bases are TGTGCCAGCAGCTATTTGGGGCGCGGGGGGGCGAAGGAGACCCAGTACTTC. Using reference TRBV7-9 and TRBJ2-5 for the parts outside the CDR3, the full variable domain is DTGVSQNPRHKITKRGQNVTFRCDPISEHNRLYWYRQTLGQGPEFLTYFQNEAQLEKSRLLSDRFSAERPKGSFSTLEIQRTEQGDSAMYLCASSYLGRGGAKETQYFGPGTRLLVL.

Only one count was recorded for this clone. This rearrangement joins TRBV9 to TRBJ2-5; TRBD2 matches 11 bases. The germline V gene has CDR1 SGDLS and CDR2 YYNGEE. Losses at the gene ends were 1 base for V and 5 bases for J; bases not matched to a gene: 7. CDR3 size: 16 residues. DNA of the CDR3: TGTGCCAGCAGCGTATCAGGACTAGCGGGCGAGGAGACCCAGTACTTC. Its protein is CASSVSGLAGEETQYF.

The chain couples TRBV6-1 to TRBJ1-5, with 10 bases lining up with TRBD1. The ends lost 4 bases at V and 1 base at J; junction bases unmatched: 13. CDR1 MNHNS and CDR2 SASEGT come from the germline V gene. This CDR3 is 19 amino acids long. The CDR3 loop reads CASSAIYRTGGKSNQPQHF. CDR3 coding DNA: TGTGCCAGCAGTGCGATCTACCGGACAGGGGGAAAGAGCAATCAGCCCCAGCATTTT.

V usage is TRBV6-5 and J usage is TRBJ1-1, with 8 bases that match TRBD1. The V gene end was trimmed by 6 bases and the J gene end by 2 bases; junction bases not matched to a gene: 5. The CDR3 consists of 14 residues. The germline gives CDR1 MNHEY, CDR2 SVGAGI. In DNA, the CDR3 is TGTGCCAGCAGCGCACAGGGGGTAAACACTGAAGCTTTCTTT. This gives the protein CASSAQGVNTEAFF.

The chain is built from TRBV28 and TRBJ1-2; D may be TRBD1 (5 bases). The CDR3 extends over 14 amino acids. Germline V gene lookup returns CDR1 MDHEN and CDR2 SYDVKM. The V end was cut by 2 bases, the J end by 14 bases, with 21 bases between. CDR3 nucleotide sequence: TGTGCCAGCAGTTTAAGGTCCGTCGCAGGGATCGGAACCTTC. Protein: CASSLRSVAGIGTF.

The gene calls are TRBV2 and TRBJ2-7, with TRBD2 matching over 12 bases. The CDR3 extends over 16 amino acids. The germline V gene encodes CDR1 SNHLY and CDR2 FYNNEI. Trimming cost V 1 base and J 4 bases; bases outside gene matches: 5. CDR3 DNA sequence: TGTGCCAGCAGTGAAGGACTAGCGGGGGAGCGTTACGAGCAGTACTTC. This sequence encodes CASSEGLAGERYEQYF.

The sample holds a few counts of this clone. The chain employs TRBV10-3 and TRBJ2-2; TRBD1 matches 8 bases. This CDR3 contains 14 residues. Germline CDR1 and CDR2: ENHRY and SYGVKD. Unmatched junction bases numbered 5, after V lost 10 bases and J lost 1 base. CDR3 bases: TGTGCCACCGCCGGGACAGGGAACACCGGGGAGCTGTTTTTT. Translation: CATAGTGNTGELFF.

This chain links TRBV30 with TRBJ2-7, with D perhaps TRBD2 (6 bases). The germline V and J ends were trimmed by 3 bases and 2 bases, with 8 bases remaining between them. Germline-derived CDR1 and CDR2 are GTSNPN and SVGIG (reference sequence). The CDR3 totals 12 residues. CDR3 coding DNA: TGTGCCTGGAGGGGGGGAACCTACGAGCAGTACTTC. Translating it yields CAWRGGTYEQYF. Full variable domain (rest looked up from reference TRBV30 and TRBJ2-7): SQTIHQWPATLVQPVGSPLSLECTVEGTSNPNLYWYRQAAGRGLQLLFYSVGIGQISSEVPQNLSASRPQDRQFILSSKKLLLSDSGFYLCAWRGGTYEQYFGPGTRLTVT.

The chain has TRBV4-1 and TRBJ2-1; 7 bases fit TRBD2. Germline V CDR1 and CDR2: MGHRA, YSYEKL. The CDR3 has 16 residues. V dropped 4 bases and J dropped 4; count of bases not matched to a gene: 10. The CDR3 DNA follows: TGCGCCAGCAGCCTTAAGACCCTGGGGGGGTACAATGAGCAGTTCTTC. Translating gives CASSLKTLGGYNEQFF.

In its sample, this clone was seen a few times. CDR3: CASGTQGGYEKLFF. CDR3 bases: TGTGCCAGCGGGACCCAGGGAGGGTATGAAAAACTGTTTTTT. The J gene is TRBJ1-4, the V gene TRBV28; TRBD1 might be the D (5 bases). Per the germline V gene, CDR1 is MDHEN and CDR2 is SYDVKM. Between the trimmed V and J ends, which lost 8 bases and 6 bases, there was a span of 16 bases. The CDR3 has 14 amino acids. The complete variable domain, with remaining parts taken from reference TRBV28 and TRBJ1-4, reads DVKVTQSSRYLVKRTGEKVFLECVQDMDHENMFWYRQDPGLGLRLIYFSYDVKMKEKGDIPEGYSVSREKKERFSLILESASTNQTSMYLCASGTQGGYEKLFFGSGTQLSVL.

V is TRBV2 and J is TRBJ2-5; TRBD1 might be the D (6 bases). The V gene lost 5 bases and the J gene lost 1 base, with 11 bases spanning the gap. The CDR3 sequence is 14 residues long. The germline gives CDR1 SNHLY, CDR2 FYNNEI. The CDR3 DNA reads as TGTGCCAGCAGTATACAGGGACCCCAAGAGACCCAGTACTTC. Translating gives CASSIQGPQETQYF.

This chain connects TRBV5-4 to TRBJ2-2; D ambiguous. Between the trimmed V and J ends, which lost 3 bases and 1 base, there was a span of 10 bases. Germline V CDR1 and CDR2: SGHNT, YYREEE (reference sequence). The CDR3 runs 15 residues. The CDR3 coding sequence is TGTGCCAGCAGCTCTTTTTTTCTGAACACCGGGGAGCTGTTTTTT. This sequence encodes CASSSFFLNTGELFF.

In this sample, this clone turned up once. The chain recombines TRBV5-6 with TRBJ2-1; tentatively, D is TRBD1 (7 bases). This CDR3 has 14 residues. Germline V lookup: CDR1 SGHDT, CDR2 YYEEEE. V was clipped by 3 bases and J by 5 bases, with 12 bases between them. The CDR3 region has the DNA TGTGCCAGCAGCTGGAGGGGGCGAAACAATGAGCAGTTCTTC. Its protein product is CASSWRGRNNEQFF.

As for this clone: Other DNA variants within this sample encode the same CDR3. The rearrangement uses TRBV28 and TRBJ2-5, with TRBD2 identical over 8 bases. J lost 5 bases, V lost 4 bases, and 0 bases had no gene match. This CDR3 is built from 12 residues. From germline, CDR1 is MDHEN and CDR2 SYDVKM. CDR3 in DNA: TGTGCCAGCAGTTCGGGAGGGGAGACCCAGTACTTC. Its translation is CASSSGGETQYF.

The rearrangement joins TRBV4-2 to TRBJ2-7, with a possible D match to TRBD1 (5 bases). Trimming left V 0 bases short and J 7 bases short, with 16 bases between. The germline gives CDR1 LGHNA, CDR2 YNFKEQ. This CDR3 is built from 15 residues. DNA of the CDR3: TGTGCCAGCAGCCAAGATAATCAGGGTTCTCGGGAGCAGTACTTC. Translating it yields CASSQDNQGSREQYF.

The rearrangement joins TRBV7-8 to TRBJ1-5; D is ambiguous. The CDR3 consists of 13 residues. In germline, CDR1 is SGHVS, CDR2 FQNEAQ. V was cut by 5 bases and J by 7 bases, with 12 bases left in between. The CDR3 loop is CASSPIPRQPQHF. For the CDR3, the DNA is TGTGCCAGCAGCCCAATCCCCCGGCAGCCCCAGCATTTT. Filled out from reference TRBV7-8 and TRBJ1-5, the complete variable domain reads GAGVSQSPRYKVAKRGQDVALRCDPISGHVSLFWYQQALGQGPEFLTYFQNEAQLDKSGLPSDRFFAERPEGSVSTLKIQRTQQEDSAVYLCASSPIPRQPQHFGDGTRLSIL.

The V gene is TRBV27, the J gene TRBJ1-1; a possible D gene is TRBD1 (5 bases). CDR1 is MNHEY, CDR2 SMNVEV, per germline (reference sequence). This CDR3 region has 14 residues. The ends were cut back, 0 bases at V and 11 bases at J, with 16 bases in the middle. The CDR3 nucleotides are TGTGCCAGCAGTTTATCCCCCGGCCCGGAGGGGGCTTTCTTT. Amino acids: CASSLSPGPEGAFF.

The genes are TRBV5-5 and TRBJ2-5; D is possibly TRBD2 (6 bases). The germline CDR1 and CDR2 sequences are SGHKS and YYEKEE (reference sequence). V lost 2 bases and J 2 bases, leaving 13 bases between the germline ends. This CDR3 has 15 residues. The CDR3 region has the DNA TGTGCCAGCAGCTTCACGGGGGAGAGTCAAGAGACCCAGTACTTC. Translating gives CASSFTGESQETQYF.